Each of the 21 T cell receptor beta chains below was sequenced from the same sample in a study of regulatory T cells in long-lasting Graves disease. Time point noted: newly diagnosed GD, antithyroid drugs for less than 3 months. From RNA extracted from PBMCs, the TCR library was made. In building TCR beta libraries, iRepertoire HTBI primers were used together with Arm-PCR of CDR3 regions. Via MiXCR, TCRdb re-called the multiplex PCR reads, giving one row per CDR3 protein. The repertoire includes hundreds of thousands of distinct CDR3 sequences, about 16% of them detected once, and about 17% sits in the top ten. These same data were also listed under a study on T cells in Graves' hyperthyroidism and ophthalmopathy.

Sequenced material: peripheral blood mononuclear cells (PBMCs), taken at new diagnosis, from a patient treated with antithyroid drugs. All receptors come from a woman under 40 with Graves disease.

This clonotype was detected ten times or more. The chain links TRBV12-3 or TRBV12-4 to TRBJ2-7, with TRBD1 identical over 9 bases. After removal of 6 bases from V and 1 base from J, the junction contained 7 bases not matched to a gene. The CDR3 covers 15 residues. CDR3 coding DNA: TGTGCCAGCAGCCCCGACAGGGGGGTTTCCTACGAGCAGTACTTC. Protein: CASSPDRGVSYEQYF.

This clonotype was counted at least ten times. The J gene is TRBJ1-5, the V gene TRBV20-1; D possibly corresponds to TRBD1 (6 bases). Trimming pared 6 bases from V and 9 bases from J, leaving 18 bases between. The CDR3 runs 13 residues. Germline lookup yields CDR1 DFQATT and CDR2 SNEGSKA (reference sequence). This chain's CDR3 is CSALGGGERPQHF. The CDR3 nucleotides read TGCAGTGCCTTAGGGGGGGGGGAACGGCCCCAGCATTTT.

This clonotype was observed at least ten times. Written as DNA, the CDR3 is TGCGCCAGCAGCTTCGGCGGGAGCTCCTACAATGAGCAGTTCTTC. It is translated as CASSFGGSSYNEQFF. The chain has TRBV5-1 and TRBJ2-1; TRBD2 matches 7 bases. Unmatched junction bases numbered 2, after V lost 2 bases and J lost 0 bases. This CDR3 has 15 amino acids. Per germline, CDR1 SGHRS and CDR2 YFSETQ.

The chain uses TRBV6-5 and TRBJ1-2; 7 nucleotides align to TRBD1. The CDR3 contains 14 residues. CDR1 is MNHEY and CDR2 is SVGAGI in the germline V gene. V was pared by 4 bases and J by 2 bases, with 4 bases of the junction left unmatched. The CDR3 DNA reads TGTGCCAGCAGTTCCACAGGGGCCAACTATGGCTACACCTTC. It translates to CASSSTGANYGYTF.

A word on this clonotype: The conserved final phenylalanine or tryptophan is absent from the CDR3, which likely points to a read error. The CDR3 DNA follows: TGTGCCAGCAGTGACTGGGACAGGGGAATTAGTACTGAAGCTTTCCTT. Translated, it gives CASSDWDRGISTEAFL. The rearrangement joins TRBV6-4 to TRBJ1-1; TRBD1 agrees at 10 bases. Looked up from germline, CDR1 is MRHNA and CDR2 is SNTAGT. The V segment lost 1 base and the J segment 5 bases; nucleotides outside the gene matches: 7. The CDR3 spans 16 residues.

This clonotype has only one observation. The V and J genes are TRBV5-1 and TRBJ2-3; D is undetermined. Germline values: CDR1 SGHRS, CDR2 YFSETQ. The CDR3 has 15 residues. V lost 0 bases and J lost 2, with 10 bases in between. This chain's CDR3 is CASSLAGRYTDTQYF. Here the CDR3 DNA reads TGCGCCAGCAGCTTGGCCGGCAGATACACAGATACGCAGTATTTT.

The sample holds a few counts of this clonotype. Relative to the germline gene, one junction end is altered; a read error may explain this. The rearrangement links TRBV7-7 to TRBJ2-3; the D gene is possibly TRBD1 (6 bases). CDR1 is SSHAT and CDR2 is FNYEAQ in the germline V gene (reference sequence). The CDR3 extends over 13 amino acids. This CDR3 reads CASSKTGLDTQYF. The CDR3 nucleotides read TGTGCTAGCAGCAAGACAGGTCTGGATACGCAGTATTTT.

This clonotype was seen repeatedly, ten times or more. The gene calls are TRBV5-1 and TRBJ2-7, with 8 bases identical to TRBD2. CDR1 SGHRS and CDR2 YFSETQ come from the germline V gene. With 0 bases clipped from V and 3 bases from J, the junction kept 8 bases outside the gene matches. The CDR3 has 16 residues. The DNA for the CDR3 is TGCGCCAGCAGCTTGGACTTCGGGGGGGCCAGCTACGAGCAGTACTTC. Translation gives CASSLDFGGASYEQYF.

The table lists this clonotype with a few counts. The CDR3 bases are TGTGCCAGCAGCCCCAGGGTAGCGGAGACCCAGTACTTC. Residues: CASSPRVAETQYF. The chain combines TRBV7-9 with TRBJ2-5; D may be TRBD1 or TRBD2 (5 bases each). Trimming removed 5 bases at V and 5 bases at J, with 12 bases between. This CDR3 is 13 amino acids long. CDR1 is SEHNR and CDR2 is FQNEAQ in the germline V gene (reference sequence).

This clonotype was detected many times. V and J are TRBV10-3 and TRBJ1-1, with D perhaps TRBD1 (6 bases). The germline V and J ends were trimmed by 0 bases and 5 bases, with 16 bases remaining between them. Germline V gene lookup returns CDR1 ENHRY and CDR2 SYGVKD. The CDR3 totals 16 residues. The CDR3 DNA sequence: TGTGCCATCAGTGAGTCTCCAGGGGCGAGAAATACTGAAGCTTTCTTT. This encodes CAISESPGARNTEAFF.

At least ten counts were recorded for this clonotype. The rearrangement uses TRBV24-1 and TRBJ2-3, with D possibly being TRBD1 (5 bases). The germline V gene encodes CDR1 KGHDR and CDR2 SFDVKD. This CDR3 spans 15 amino acids. The ends were cut back, 2 bases at V and 2 bases at J, with 10 bases in the middle. The CDR3 coding sequence is TGTGCCACCAGTGATTATAAGGGGCACACAGATACGCAGTATTTT. Its protein is CATSDYKGHTDTQYF.

This clonotype was found a few times. The chain carries TRBV30 and TRBJ2-6; perhaps TRBD2 as D (5 bases). Germline CDR1 is GTSNPN and CDR2 is SVGIG (reference sequence). This CDR3 comprises 15 residues. V dropped 2 bases and J dropped 1 base, with 9 bases sitting between them. CDR3 residues: CAWSNRESGANVLTF. The CDR3 bases are TGTGCCTGGAGTAACCGGGAATCTGGGGCCAACGTCCTGACTTTC.

This clonotype was seen ten or more times. The chain employs TRBV28 and TRBJ2-7; 7 bases line up with TRBD1. V lost 6 bases to trimming and J lost 4 bases; unmatched junction nucleotides: 9. This CDR3 comprises 14 residues. Germline lookup yields CDR1 MDHEN and CDR2 SYDVKM. CDR3 protein: CASSFPGQPYEQYF. CDR3 coding DNA: TGTGCCAGCAGCTTTCCGGGACAGCCATACGAGCAGTACTTC. The full variable domain, completed using reference TRBV28 and TRBJ2-7, is DVKVTQSSRYLVKRTGEKVFLECVQDMDHENMFWYRQDPGLGLRLIYFSYDVKMKEKGDIPEGYSVSREKKERFSLILESASTNQTSMYLCASSFPGQPYEQYFGPGTRLTVT.

A few counts support this clonotype. V and J are TRBV7-2 and TRBJ2-3, with a possible D match to TRBD2 (5 bases). Germline CDR1 SGHTA, CDR2 FQGNSA. The CDR3 totals 14 residues. The V end lost 2 bases, the J end lost 4 bases, and 10 bases lay between the germline ends. CDR3 in DNA: TGTGCCAGCAGCTTATATCTAGCCCCAGATACGCAGTATTTT. This translates into CASSLYLAPDTQYF.

This clonotype turned up a few times. This chain connects TRBV7-9 to TRBJ2-7; possible D gene TRBD1, 5 bases. Trimming cost V 2 bases and J 5 bases, with 19 bases left between them. In germline, CDR1 is SEHNR, CDR2 FQNEAQ (reference sequence). CDR3 size: 16 residues. The CDR3 DNA reads TGTGCCAGCAGCTTAATGTTTGCTACACAGGCCCACGAGCAGTACTTC. Translation gives CASSLMFATQAHEQYF.

V is TRBV5-8 and J is TRBJ2-1; D unresolved. V was cut by 2 bases and J by 10 bases, with 10 bases left in between. The CDR3 has 12 amino acids. Germline CDR1 SGHTS, CDR2 YDEGEE. CDR3 region: CASSFRPREQFF. The CDR3 DNA is TGTGCCAGCAGCTTCCGACCACGGGAGCAGTTCTTC.

This clonotype was observed many times. The chain uses TRBV20-1 and TRBJ1-5; weak D call: TRBD1 (6 bases). CDR3 size: 14 residues. CDR1 is DFQATT and CDR2 is SNEGSKA in the germline V gene (reference sequence). V gave up 3 bases and J gave up 4 bases, with 13 bases separating them. The CDR3 DNA follows: TGCAGTGCTAGTGTGGGGGGCGCGAATCAGCCCCAGCATTTT. Amino acid sequence: CSASVGGANQPQHF.

This clonotype was observed a few times. The rearrangement links TRBV3-1 to TRBJ2-7; D is possibly TRBD1 (5 bases). This CDR3 is built from 15 residues. V lost 2 bases to trimming and J lost 7 bases, with 18 bases between them. Germline assignment: CDR1 LGHDT and CDR2 YNNKEL (reference sequence). CDR3 in DNA: TGTGCCAGCAGCCAACGAGTTGGCTCGTCAGGGGAGCAGTACTTC. It encodes CASSQRVGSSGEQYF.

This clonotype was counted between two and nine times. V and J are TRBV6-1 and TRBJ1-4; 7 nucleotides align to TRBD1. This CDR3 contains 14 residues. V dropped 6 bases and J dropped 7; count of bases not matched to a gene: 8. CDR1 and CDR2 from the germline V gene are MNHNS and SASEGT. The CDR3 spells CASRRQGRVEKLFF. The CDR3 DNA reads as TGTGCCAGCAGAAGACAGGGTAGAGTTGAAAAACTGTTTTTT.

In this sample, this clonotype turned up once. A much larger clone lies one base from this, so it may be a read error. This rearrangement joins TRBV10-3 to TRBJ2-2, with 11 bases that match TRBD1. The CDR3 sequence is 18 residues long. In germline, CDR1 is ENHRY, CDR2 SYGVKD. The CDR3 nucleotides are TGTGCCACCGCGCCTGGACAGGGGGCATCCACCGTCACCGAGGAGCTGTTTTTT. It is translated as CATAPGQGASTVTEELFF.

This clonotype was seen more than once but under ten times. The rearrangement links TRBV27 to TRBJ1-1; D call uncertain. The germline V gene encodes CDR1 MNHEY and CDR2 SMNVEV (reference sequence). The CDR3 length is 13 residues. Trimming took 8 bases from V and 3 from J, leaving 13 bases between them. The CDR3 sequence is CASAALGYTEAFF. CDR3 bases: TGTGCCAGCGCTGCCTTGGGCTACACTGAAGCTTTCTTT.